This TCR beta chain is from a study of post-analysis software for immune sequencing data. Study details: Disease trajectories encompassed relapsing-remitting, secondary progressive and progressive-relapsing multiple sclerosis.

Researchers reported that TCR beta cDNA libraries carried unique molecular identifiers. T cells numbering about 0.9 to 11 million gave rise to roughly 0.5 million cDNA molecules. TCRdb called the PCR reads again in MiXCR, with one record for every CDR3 protein. The repertoire has 350,000 to 500,000 distinct CDR3 sequences, roughly 40% of them found once; the top ten carry about 7.6%. Trimming removed 4 bases from V and 1 base from J; junction bases left unmatched: 9. The CDR3 covers 16 residues. CDR1 and CDR2 (germline): LGHNA, YNFKEQ. Note on this clonotype: Its antigen is not known.

Whole-study findings and limits: Strong same-batch co-clustering of samples appeared with F measure clustering. Among multiple sclerosis patients, normalized Chao1 diversity was significantly below that of controls. Several TRBV segments (TRBV5-6, TRBV5-1 and TRBV20-1 among them) occurred more frequently in patients than in controls.

The V gene is TRBV4-2, the J gene TRBJ2-7, with 8 bases aligning to TRBD2. The TCR sequence derives from a girl between 2 and 10 years old with multiple sclerosis. Material for sequencing was blood. CDR3 residues: CASSPRTGTRSYEQYF. CDR3 nucleotide sequence: TGTGCCAGCAGCCCAAGGACCGGGACTAGATCCTACGAGCAGTACTTC.